The present entry profiles one T cell receptor (beta chain) with its context. No antigen is known for it. This sample is drawn from a study of T cell responses to AZD1222 COVID-19 vaccine. TCRdb's table, derived via immunoSEQ multiplex PCR, lists solely in-frame clones and lacks some. Here the sample spans about 110,000 clones, more than 75% being singletons. General study results and limits: Spike-wide vaccine-associated CD4 TCRs dominated at 160-218 and 743-854. Rises in breadth and depth of Spike-specific TCRs came after two AZD1222 doses.

V lost 7 bases, J lost 2 bases, and 12 bases lay in between. The CDR3 is made up of 13 amino acids. CDR1 and CDR2 (germline): WNHNN, SYGVQD (reference sequence). Sequenced material: peripheral blood, taken on day 0 of AZD1222 vaccination. This chain joins TRBV10-1 and TRBJ2-7, with unresolved D. The TCR comes from an adult in good health. The DNA of the CDR3 is TGCGCCAGCACCCGGACCCTGGCCTACGAGCAGTACTTC. Translation: CASTRTLAYEQYF.